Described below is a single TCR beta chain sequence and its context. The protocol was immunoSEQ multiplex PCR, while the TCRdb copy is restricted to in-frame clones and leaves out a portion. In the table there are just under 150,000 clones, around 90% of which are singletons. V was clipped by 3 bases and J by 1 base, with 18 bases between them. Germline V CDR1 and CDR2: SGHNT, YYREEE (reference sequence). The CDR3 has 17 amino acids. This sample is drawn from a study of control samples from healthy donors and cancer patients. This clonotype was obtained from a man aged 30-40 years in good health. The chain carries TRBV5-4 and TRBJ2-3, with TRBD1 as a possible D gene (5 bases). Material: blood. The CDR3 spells CASSSASPGLGTDTQYF. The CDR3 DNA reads TGTGCCAGCAGCTCCGCCTCGCCAGGGTTGGGCACAGATACGCAGTATTTT.